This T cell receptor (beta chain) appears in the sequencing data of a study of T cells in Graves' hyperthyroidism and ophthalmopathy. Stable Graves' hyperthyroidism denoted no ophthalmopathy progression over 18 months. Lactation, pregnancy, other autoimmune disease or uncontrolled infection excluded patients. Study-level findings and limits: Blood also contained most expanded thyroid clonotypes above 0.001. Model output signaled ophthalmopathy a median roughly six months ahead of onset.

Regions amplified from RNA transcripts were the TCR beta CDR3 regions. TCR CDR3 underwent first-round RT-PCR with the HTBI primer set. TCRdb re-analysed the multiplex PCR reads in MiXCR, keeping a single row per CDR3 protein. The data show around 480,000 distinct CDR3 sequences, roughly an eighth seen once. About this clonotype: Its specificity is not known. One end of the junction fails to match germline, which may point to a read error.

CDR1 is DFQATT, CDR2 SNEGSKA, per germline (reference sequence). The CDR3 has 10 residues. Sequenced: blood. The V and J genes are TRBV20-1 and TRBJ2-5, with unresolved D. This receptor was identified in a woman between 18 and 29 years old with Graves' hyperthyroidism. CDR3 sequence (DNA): TGCAGTGCTAGAGAGGAGACCCGGTACTTC. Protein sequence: CSAREETRYF.